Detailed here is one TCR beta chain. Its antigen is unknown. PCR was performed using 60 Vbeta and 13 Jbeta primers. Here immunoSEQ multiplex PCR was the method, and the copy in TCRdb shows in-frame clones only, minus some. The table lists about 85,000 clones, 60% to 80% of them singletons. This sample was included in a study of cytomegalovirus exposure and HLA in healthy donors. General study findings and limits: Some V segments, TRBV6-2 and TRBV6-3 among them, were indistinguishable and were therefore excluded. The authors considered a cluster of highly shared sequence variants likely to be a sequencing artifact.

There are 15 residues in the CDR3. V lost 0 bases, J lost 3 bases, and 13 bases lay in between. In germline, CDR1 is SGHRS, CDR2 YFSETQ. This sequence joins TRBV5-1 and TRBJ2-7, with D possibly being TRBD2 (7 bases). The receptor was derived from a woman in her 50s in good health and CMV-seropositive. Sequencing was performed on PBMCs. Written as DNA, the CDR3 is TGCGCCAGCAGCTTGGACGGGGGGCCCAACTACGAGCAGTACTTC. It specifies CASSLDGGPNYEQYF.